These 13 T cell receptor beta chains were sequenced from one sample in a study of T cell responses to AZD1222 COVID-19 vaccine. This table comes from immunoSEQ multiplex PCR, and its TCRdb copy is limited to in-frame clones, with some not included. The table records about 170,000 clones, roughly 87% of them present only once. Sequenced here: peripheral blood, sampled 28 days after the second AZD1222 dose. These receptor sequences come from an adult who received the AZD1222 COVID-19 vaccine.

V is TRBV5-5 and J is TRBJ1-2; D gene uncertain. Trimming shortened V by 4 bases and J by 3 bases, and 16 bases separated the two germline ends. This CDR3 comprises 15 residues. Germline loops: CDR1 SGHKS, CDR2 YYEKEE (reference sequence). In DNA, the CDR3 is TGTGCCAGCAGCGCCGACATCTACGGGGACTATGGCTACACCTTC. This sequence encodes CASSADIYGDYGYTF. The full variable domain, rest sourced from reference TRBV5-5 and TRBJ1-2, is DAGVTQSPTHLIKTRGQQVTLRCSPISGHKSVSWYQQVLGQGPQFIFQYYEKEERGRGNFPDRFSARQFPNYSSELNVNALLLGDSALYLCASSADIYGDYGYTFGSGTRLTVV.

The chain has TRBV30 and TRBJ2-1; the match to TRBD1 covers 7 bases. The CDR3 length is 15 residues. Germline CDR1 and CDR2: GTSNPN and SVGIG (reference sequence). Trimming removed 0 bases from V and 2 bases from J; junction bases left unmatched: 4. The CDR3 nucleotides read TGTGCCTGGAGTGTACAGGGGCCTCCCTACAATGAGCAGTTCTTC. As protein: CAWSVQGPPYNEQFF.

The chain uses TRBV30 and TRBJ1-3, with 8 bases fitting TRBD1. This CDR3 is built from 14 residues. V was clipped by 2 bases and J by 5 bases; unmatched bases: 5. Germline lookup yields CDR1 GTSNPN and CDR2 SVGIG (reference sequence). CDR3 amino acids: CAWSPGQGRNTIYF. The CDR3 DNA is TGTGCCTGGAGTCCCGGACAGGGACGAAACACCATATATTTT.

The table lists this clone with a count of one. The gene calls are TRBV6-5 and TRBJ1-1; no definite D call. The V and J ends lost 4 bases and 0 bases respectively, with 12 bases between them. The germline gives CDR1 MNHEY, CDR2 SVGAGI. The CDR3 loop spans 15 amino acids. CDR3 sequence reads: CASSSRGLMNTEAFF. DNA of the CDR3: TGTGCCAGCAGTTCCCGAGGACTTATGAACACTGAAGCTTTCTTT.

This rearrangement joins TRBV6-2 or TRBV6-3 to TRBJ2-5; D perhaps matches TRBD2 (6 bases). The CDR3 runs 16 residues. Germline CDR1 MNHEY, CDR2 SVGEGT. Trimming shortened V by 4 bases and J by 2 bases, and 17 bases separated the two germline ends. CDR3 protein: CASSSPRTGGQETQYF. The CDR3 DNA follows: TGTGCCAGCAGTTCCCCTCGGACTGGGGGGCAAGAGACCCAGTACTTC.

The genes are TRBV5-1 and TRBJ2-7; 9 positions match TRBD1. V was clipped by 0 bases and J by 3 bases; unmatched bases: 4. CDR1 and CDR2 (germline): SGHRS, YFSETQ. The CDR3 has 15 residues. The CDR3 DNA follows: TGCGCCAGCAGCTTGGAAGGGACAGGGCGCTACGAGCAGTACTTC. Translation gives CASSLEGTGRYEQYF. Full variable domain (remainder filled in from reference TRBV5-1 and TRBJ2-7): KAGVTQTPRYLIKTRGQQVTLSCSPISGHRSVSWYQQTPGQGLQFLFEYFSETQRNKGNFPGRFSGRQFSNSRSEMNVSTLELGDSALYLCASSLEGTGRYEQYFGPGTRLTVT.

The chain has TRBV19 and TRBJ2-5; TRBD1 might be the D (6 bases). Trimming shortened V by 6 bases and J by 3 bases, and 17 bases separated the two germline ends. Germline CDR1 LNHDA, CDR2 SQIVND (reference sequence). The CDR3 totals 15 residues. The chain's CDR3 is CASSPSWSGEETQYF. The CDR3 nucleotides read TGTGCCAGTAGCCCGTCGTGGTCAGGGGAAGAGACCCAGTACTTC.

The rearrangement uses TRBV7-9 and TRBJ1-2; D ambiguous. CDR3 length: 16 amino acids. V lost 1 base and J lost 0, with 12 bases in between. Germline V gene lookup returns CDR1 SEHNR and CDR2 FQNEAQ (reference sequence). The CDR3 DNA follows: TGTGCCAGCAGCTTAGGGGTGGAGGGAGCTAACTATGGCTACACCTTC. The encoded protein is CASSLGVEGANYGYTF. Using reference TRBV7-9 and TRBJ1-2 for the parts outside the CDR3, the full variable domain is DTGVSQNPRHKITKRGQNVTFRCDPISEHNRLYWYRQTLGQGPEFLTYFQNEAQLEKSRLLSDRFSAERPKGSFSTLEIQRTEQGDSAMYLCASSLGVEGANYGYTFGSGTRLTVV.

The CDR3 spells CASSEIPSIKGLNQPQHF. CDR3 nucleotide sequence: TGTGCCAGCAGTGAAATCCCCTCAATTAAGGGCCTGAATCAGCCCCAGCATTTT. The V gene is TRBV2, the J gene TRBJ1-5; D gene ambiguous. CDR3 length equals 18 residues. Germline-derived CDR1 and CDR2 are SNHLY and FYNNEI. V gave up 2 bases and J gave up 4 bases, with 21 bases separating them. Full variable domain (remainder filled in from reference TRBV2 and TRBJ1-5): EPEVTQTPSHQVTQMGQEVILRCVPISNHLYFYWYRQILGQKVEFLVSFYNNEISEKSEIFDDQFSVERPDGSNFTLKIRSTKLEDSAMYFCASSEIPSIKGLNQPQHFGDGTRLSIL.

The chain combines TRBV5-1 with TRBJ1-3, with D possibly matching TRBD1 (6 bases). The CDR3 sequence is 15 residues long. The germline V gene has CDR1 SGHRS and CDR2 YFSETQ. V was clipped by 0 bases and J by 2 bases, with 9 bases between them. CDR3 sequence: CASSLAGEAGNTIYF. As DNA, the CDR3 is TGCGCCAGCAGCTTGGCAGGGGAGGCTGGAAACACCATATATTTT.

J is TRBJ2-1 and V is TRBV10-3; D is uncertain. The germline CDR1 and CDR2 sequences are ENHRY and SYGVKD. The V end lost 0 bases, the J end lost 6 bases, and 9 bases lay between the germline ends. The CDR3 spans 14 residues. CDR3 sequence (DNA): TGTGCCATCAGTGAGTCGAAGGGCGTCAATGAGCAGTTCTTC. It is translated as CAISESKGVNEQFF.

The J gene is TRBJ1-1, the V gene TRBV4-3; D is perhaps TRBD1 (5 bases). Trimming took 0 bases from V and 10 from J, leaving 12 bases between them. Germline loops: CDR1 LGHNA, CDR2 YSLEER. This CDR3 spans 13 amino acids. The CDR3 spells CASSQDLRGLAFF. As DNA, the CDR3 is TGCGCCAGCAGCCAAGACCTGAGGGGTCTAGCTTTCTTT.

The chain employs TRBV7-6 and TRBJ2-3; either TRBD1 or TRBD2 may supply D (6 bases each). Germline CDR1 and CDR2: SGHVS and FNYEAQ. The CDR3 has 15 amino acids. V was trimmed by 0 bases and J by 6 bases, leaving 13 bases between them. CDR3 DNA: TGTGCCAGCAGCTTAGCTCCACAGGGAGGCGATACGCAGTATTTT. As protein: CASSLAPQGGDTQYF.